The rows below give T cell receptor beta chains drawn from one sample of a study of T cells in localized non-small cell lung cancer. Produced via immunoSEQ multiplex PCR; TCRdb's table is partial and in-frame only. The sample holds about 45,000 clones, around 81% seen once. The sequencing here drew on peripheral blood mononuclear cells, taken before any cancer treatment. The source is a man between 40 and 69 years old with stage III lung adenocarcinoma. Each CDR3 is given with its conserved first and last residue. A D gene is named only where the DNA matches it firmly. Size values are once, few and many counts, or a class for expanded clones, and some rows have none.

cdr3_aa	cdr3_nt	d_call	clone_size	v_call	j_call
CAISDDASPSPHYEQYF	TGTGCCATCAGTGACGACGCCTCCCCGTCCCCTCACTACGAGCAGTACTTC	-	once	TRBV10-3	TRBJ2-7
CASSQERRAGELFF	TGCGCCAGCAGCCAAGAAAGACGCGCCGGGGAGCTGTTTTTT	-	-	TRBV4-1	TRBJ2-2
CASSVAGGQSDTQYF	TGTGCCAGCAGCGTGGCGGGGGGGCAGTCAGATACGCAGTATTTT	TRBD2	-	TRBV9	TRBJ2-3
CASSLTTDTQYF	TGCGCCAGCAGCTTGACGACAGATACGCAGTATTTT	-	-	TRBV5-1	TRBJ2-3
CASSLGGTHTGELFF	TGTGCCAGCAGCTTAGGAGGGACACACACCGGGGAGCTGTTTTTT	-	-	TRBV11-3	TRBJ2-2
CATRAGVGTGELFF	TGTGCCACCCGAGCGGGGGTCGGCACCGGGGAGCTGTTTTTT	TRBD2	-	TRBV10-3	TRBJ2-2
CSVEYRGQELGGYTF	TGCAGCGTTGAATATAGGGGGCAAGAATTGGGAGGCTACACCTTC	TRBD1	few	TRBV29-1	TRBJ1-2
CASSSAPKFTSGGTDTQYF	TGCGCCAGCAGCTCGGCCCCAAAATTTACTAGCGGGGGTACAGATACGCAGTATTTT	TRBD2	-	TRBV5-1	TRBJ2-3
CASSSAGGLETQYF	TGTGCCAGCAGTTCGGCGGGGGGGCTAGAGACCCAGTACTTC	TRBD2	-	TRBV6-5	TRBJ2-5
CASSRLAGGLPPTDTQYF	TGCGCCAGCAGCCGACTAGCGGGGGGCCTGCCCCCCACAGATACGCAGTATTTT	TRBD2	-	TRBV4-1	TRBJ2-3
CASKRVSDTGELFF	TGTGCCAGCAAAAGGGTCTCGGACACCGGGGAGCTGTTTTTT	-	-	TRBV6-1	TRBJ2-2
CASSPRASGGPNEQYF	TGTGCCAGCAGCCCAAGGGCTAGCGGGGGGCCTAACGAGCAGTACTTC	TRBD2	-	TRBV9	TRBJ2-7
CASSLYRGSYTGELFF	TGTGCCAGCAGCTTGTACCGGGGCTCGTACACCGGGGAGCTGTTTTTT	-	-	TRBV5-6	TRBJ2-2
CASSIGTGAQETQYF	TGTGCCAGTAGTATCGGGACAGGGGCCCAAGAGACCCAGTACTTC	TRBD1	few	TRBV19	TRBJ2-5
CAISEANRGLSYEQYF	TGTGCCATCAGTGAGGCCAACAGGGGGCTCTCCTACGAGCAGTACTTC	TRBD1	-	TRBV10-3	TRBJ2-7
CASVKETQYF	TGTGCCAGCGTAAAAGAGACCCAGTACTTC	-	-	TRBV2	TRBJ2-5
CASSPRLAGGDTQYF	TGTGCCAGCAGCCCCCGGCTAGCGGGGGGAGATACGCAGTATTTT	TRBD2	-	TRBV5-4	TRBJ2-3
CASSPGDYEQYF	TGTGCCAGCAGCCCTGGAGACTACGAGCAGTACTTC	-	-	TRBV4-2	TRBJ2-7
CAWYHSHGYTF	TGTGCCTGGTATCACAGTCATGGCTACACCTTC	-	-	TRBV30	TRBJ1-2
CASSQSQGTEQYF	TGTGCCAGCAGCCAATCACAGGGGACCGAGCAGTACTTC	TRBD1	-	TRBV5-8	TRBJ2-7
CASSAGTSGGQETQYF	TGCGCCAGCAGCGCCGGGACTAGCGGGGGGCAAGAGACCCAGTACTTC	TRBD2	-	TRBV5-1	TRBJ2-5
CASSLLQGAQPQHF	TGTGCCAGCAGTCTTTTACAGGGGGCTCAGCCCCAGCATTTT	TRBD1	-	TRBV27	TRBJ1-5
CASSFQDTYEQYF	TGTGCCAGTAGTTTCCAGGACACCTACGAGCAGTACTTC	-	-	TRBV19	TRBJ2-7
CARTSGTNPYEQYF	TGTGCCAGAACCTCCGGGACTAACCCTTACGAGCAGTACTTC	TRBD2	-	TRBV2	TRBJ2-7
CASSQEARGNEQFF	TGCGCCAGCAGCCAAGAAGCCAGGGGCAATGAGCAGTTCTTC	-	-	TRBV4-1	TRBJ2-1
CASSEGGTSFSYEQYF	TGTGCCAGCAGTGAAGGAGGGACTTCCTTCTCCTACGAGCAGTACTTC	-	-	TRBV6-1	TRBJ2-7
CASSFDRGDEQFF	TGTGCCAGCAGCTTCGACCGGGGGGATGAGCAGTTCTTC	TRBD2	-	TRBV11-1	TRBJ2-1
CASTAGISYEQYF	TGTGCCAGCACTGCCGGGATCTCCTACGAGCAGTACTTC	-	once	TRBV2	TRBJ2-7
CATSSDTGGFSYEQYF	TGTGCCACCAGCTCTGACACAGGGGGATTCTCCTACGAGCAGTACTTC	TRBD1	once	TRBV15	TRBJ2-7
CASSLGTGVGELFF	TGTGCCAGCAGCTTAGGGACAGGGGTCGGGGAGCTGTTTTTT	TRBD1	-	TRBV5-6	TRBJ2-2
CASSGTGTISYNEQFF	TGTGCCAGCAGCGGTACCGGGACTATCTCCTACAATGAGCAGTTCTTC	TRBD2	many	TRBV7-9	TRBJ2-1
CASSQGTGTFYEQYF	TGCGCCAGCAGCCAGGGGACAGGGACATTCTACGAGCAGTACTTC	TRBD1	-	TRBV4-1	TRBJ2-7
CATSRDPQAQETQYF	TGTGCCACCAGCAGAGATCCCCAGGCACAAGAGACCCAGTACTTC	-	-	TRBV15	TRBJ2-5
CASSRVGHYEQYF	TGCGCCAGCAGTCGGGTGGGTCACTACGAGCAGTACTTC	-	-	TRBV23-1	TRBJ2-7
CASRFNWGNQPQHF	TGTGCCAGTAGGTTCAACTGGGGCAATCAGCCCCAGCATTTT	-	-	TRBV19	TRBJ1-5
CASTLTRRGGGESPLHF	TGTGCCAGCACCCTGACACGACGGGGTGGTGGCGAATCACCCCTCCACTTT	-	-	TRBV7-9	TRBJ1-6
CASSMYVQGAPNTEAFF	TGTGCCAGTAGTATGTACGTACAGGGGGCCCCGAACACTGAAGCTTTCTTT	TRBD1	-	TRBV19	TRBJ1-1